The rows below give T cell receptor beta chains drawn from one sample of a study of early T cells in non-severe SARS-CoV-2 infection. One entry per CDR3 protein, called by TCRdb with MiXCR from the 5' RACE reads. The data contain tens of thousands of distinct CDR3 sequences, approximately 13% of them singletons. The source was whole blood, collected at baseline. These receptor sequences come from an adult who was a healthcare worker with PCR-confirmed SARS-CoV-2 infection or an uninfected control (not recorded which). Each CDR3 is given with its conserved first and last residue. A D gene is named only where the DNA matches it firmly. Where a row states a size, it is once, few, many or the class of an expanded clone; other rows omit it.

J	size	V	D	DNA	CDR3
TRBJ2-2	NA	TRBV6-5	NA	TGTGCCTGCAGTTCGGGACGGGGTACCGGGGAGCTGTTTTTT	CACSSGRGTGELFF
TRBJ2-5	few	TRBV11-2	NA	TGTGCCAGCAGATCTACGAATCAAGAGACCCAGTACTTC	CASRSTNQETQYF
TRBJ2-7	NA	TRBV7-2	NA	TGTGCCAGCAGCCCCCGGACAGCCGAGCAGTACTTC	CASSPRTAEQYF
TRBJ1-1	many	TRBV5-6	NA	TGTGCCAGCAGCTTGGCGGGTTGGAAGGGTTGGACTGAAGCTTTCTTT	CASSLAGWKGWTEAFF
TRBJ2-1	many	TRBV6-5	NA	TGTGCCAGCAGTAGGACATTAAATGAGCAGTTCTTC	CASSRTLNEQFF
TRBJ2-5	NA	TRBV10-3	NA	TGTGCCATCAGTGAGTCGACTAGTACGGAGACCCAGTACTTC	CAISESTSTETQYF
TRBJ2-3	NA	TRBV10-1	TRBD1	TGCGCCAGCAGCGGACAGGACGGACACCGTCCTAGCACAGATACGCAGTATTTT	CASSGQDGHRPSTDTQYF
TRBJ2-1	NA	TRBV7-2	TRBD2	TGTGCCAGCAGCTTAGCACTAGCGGGGGGCAATGAGCAGTTCTTC	CASSLALAGGNEQFF
TRBJ2-7	NA	TRBV7-9	NA	TGTGCCAGCAGCTTCCCGGTGGTGCCCTACGAGCAGTACTTC	CASSFPVVPYEQYF
TRBJ2-6	few	TRBV29-1	NA	TGCAGCGTTGAAAGGCGGCACCCTAACTCTGGGGCCAACGTCCTGACTTTC	CSVERRHPNSGANVLTF
TRBJ2-3	NA	TRBV24-1	NA	TGTGCCACCAGTCTTGGGGATACGCAGTATTTT	CATSLGDTQYF
TRBJ2-7	NA	TRBV10-3	NA	TGTGCCATCAGCACCCTTTTAAGCCAGCAGTACTTC	CAISTLLSQQYF
TRBJ2-5	few	TRBV28	TRBD1	TGTGCCAGCAGTGACTGGCCGACAGGGTACCAAGAGACCCAGTACTTC	CASSDWPTGYQETQYF
TRBJ2-1	few	TRBV28	NA	TGTGCCAGCAGTTTAGAGGCCGTCACGGAGCAGTTCTTC	CASSLEAVTEQFF
TRBJ1-4	many	TRBV6-5	NA	TGTGCCAGCAGTTACGGGTTTGAAGAAAAACTGTTTTTT	CASSYGFEEKLFF
TRBJ2-3	NA	TRBV9	NA	TGTGCCAGCAGCGTAGGAGGAAGAAGGGGGGATACGCAGTATTTT	CASSVGGRRGDTQYF
TRBJ1-5	NA	TRBV2	NA	TGTGCCACCCGCGGGGGACTAATCAATCAGCCCCAGCATTTT	CATRGGLINQPQHF
TRBJ2-3	many	TRBV5-6	NA	TGTGCCAGCAGCCCTGGGACTGCCCGTGTGGATACGCAGTATTTT	CASSPGTARVDTQYF
TRBJ2-1	few	TRBV12-3/TRBV12-4	NA	TGTGCCAGCAGTTTAGGTAGCAGGTACAATGAGCAGTTCTTC	CASSLGSRYNEQFF
TRBJ2-3	many	TRBV3-1	TRBD2	TGTGCCAGCAGCCAAGAGACAGCGGGGGGGCCAGATACGCAGTATTTT	CASSQETAGGPDTQYF
TRBJ1-5	NA	TRBV4-3	NA	TGCGCCAGCAGCCAAGATATGAAGGGTCAGCCCCAGCATTTT	CASSQDMKGQPQHF
TRBJ1-6	NA	TRBV10-3	TRBD1	TGTGCCATCAGTGTATCGCCGGGACAGGATAATTCACCCCTCCACTTT	CAISVSPGQDNSPLHF
TRBJ2-4	NA	TRBV28	NA	TGTGCCAGCAGTTTAATCGGGAATTCCTTAGCCAAAAACATTCAGTACTTC	CASSLIGNSLAKNIQYF
TRBJ2-7	NA	TRBV6-1	NA	TGTGCCAGCAGTGAAACTTCCTACGAGCAGTACTTC	CASSETSYEQYF
TRBJ2-7	NA	TRBV4-2	NA	TGTGCCAGCAGCCAAGTCGGCAGGGACTACGAGCAGTACTTC	CASSQVGRDYEQYF
TRBJ2-5	NA	TRBV14	NA	TGTGCCAGCAGCCAAAACAAGGTGTACCAAGAGACCCAGTACTTC	CASSQNKVYQETQYF
TRBJ2-5	many	TRBV29-1	NA	TGCAGCGGTGGCCTGGCGGCCCAAGAGACCCAGTACTTC	CSGGLAAQETQYF
TRBJ1-2	few	TRBV6-6	NA	TGTGCCAGCAGTCCTAACCCCGGGACAATTACCGGCTACACCTTC	CASSPNPGTITGYTF
TRBJ2-2	NA	TRBV18	NA	TGTGCCAGCTCATCGCCCAGGGAGGACACCGGGGAGCTGTTTTTT	CASSSPREDTGELFF
TRBJ1-1	few	TRBV5-1	TRBD1	TGCGCCAGCAGCTTCAACAGGGGGGCGAACACTGAAGCTTTCTTT	CASSFNRGANTEAFF
TRBJ1-1	few	TRBV12-3/TRBV12-4	NA	TGTGCCAGCAGTGCACCCCGGGGGGACACTGAAGCTTTCTTT	CASSAPRGDTEAFF
TRBJ1-5	NA	TRBV6-6	NA	TGTGCCAGCAGTTACGGACGCAATCAGCCCCAGCATTTT	CASSYGRNQPQHF
TRBJ2-1	NA	TRBV6-6	TRBD2	TGTGCCAGCAGTTACAAGGGTAGTGCTAGCGGGGGAGGGGATGAGCAGTTCTTC	CASSYKGSASGGGDEQFF
TRBJ2-1	NA	TRBV24-1	NA	TGTGCCACCAGTGACTCGACATTTACCCCTAACAATGAGCAGTTCTTC	CATSDSTFTPNNEQFF
TRBJ1-4	NA	TRBV29-1	NA	TGCAGCGTCTTGATACAGGTTAATGAAAAACTGTTTTTT	CSVLIQVNEKLFF
TRBJ1-2	NA	TRBV5-1	NA	TGCGCCAGCAGCTTGCGGGGGTTGACGGACCCTTATGGCTACACCTTC	CASSLRGLTDPYGYTF
TRBJ2-1	few	TRBV13	TRBD2	TGTGCCAGCAGCTTACTCATGGACTGGCGGGGGGGCCCTAATGAGCAGTTCTTC	CASSLLMDWRGGPNEQFF
TRBJ2-2	NA	TRBV20-1	NA	TGCAGTGCTAGACCCGGCGAGAGAAACACCGGGGAGCTGTTTTTT	CSARPGERNTGELFF
TRBJ1-5	few	TRBV7-4	NA	TGTGCCAGCAGCTTGGGAGTATTTGGATGGAGCAATCAGCCCCAGCATTTT	CASSLGVFGWSNQPQHF
TRBJ2-5	few	TRBV3-1	NA	TGTGCCAGCAGCCAGGCGCCTCTCGGACAAGAGACCCAGTACTTC	CASSQAPLGQETQYF
TRBJ2-1	many	TRBV7-2	NA	TGTGCCAGCAGCTTAGCGGGGGGGCTGCATGAGCAGTTCTTC	CASSLAGGLHEQFF
TRBJ1-4	NA	TRBV4-1	NA	TGCGCCAGCAGCCCTTGCGTAACTAATGAAAAACTGTTTTTT	CASSPCVTNEKLFF
TRBJ1-2	few	TRBV12-5	TRBD1	TGTGCTAGTGGAGGGACAGGCTTCTATGGCTACACCTTC	CASGGTGFYGYTF
TRBJ2-5	few	TRBV6-1	TRBD2	TGTGCCAGCAGATTGGCGGGGGGGATAGGAGAGACCCAGTACTTC	CASRLAGGIGETQYF
TRBJ1-2	few	TRBV19	TRBD1	TGTGCCAGTAGTATTGTTCCGGGACAGGGAAATGGCTACACCTTC	CASSIVPGQGNGYTF
TRBJ1-5	few	TRBV7-8	NA	TGTGCCAGCAGCCCCCACGAGGACCGTAGCAATCAGCCCCAGCATTTT	CASSPHEDRSNQPQHF
TRBJ2-2	NA	TRBV7-2	NA	TGTGCCAGCGGACAAGGGCGAACCGGGGAGCTGTTTTTT	CASGQGRTGELFF
TRBJ2-7	many	TRBV18	NA	TGTGCCAGCTCACCCTCGTACGGGTTGGGGTCCTACGAGCAGTACTTC	CASSPSYGLGSYEQYF
TRBJ2-1	NA	TRBV5-4	TRBD1	TGTGCCAGCAGCCTGGGGGACAGCTCCTACAATGAGCAGTTCTTC	CASSLGDSSYNEQFF
TRBJ2-4	few	TRBV28	TRBD2	TGTGCCAGCAGTTTTGGCGGGGGGACCCGTCGAAACATTCAGTACTTC	CASSFGGGTRRNIQYF
TRBJ2-1	NA	TRBV29-1	NA	TGCAGCGCTGTAGGGAAATACAATGAGCAGTTCTTC	CSAVGKYNEQFF